This TCR beta chain derives from a study of blood T cell repertoires in COVID-19. Overall study context: Samples representing acute and convalescent COVID-19 were sourced from the United States, Italy and Spain. PBMCs, B-cell-depleted T cells, or T cells provided the cDNA or gDNA that made up the material.

Per the study methods: Estimated nucleated cell counts came from reference gene primer amplification. Profiled with immunoSEQ multiplex PCR; TCRdb holds only in-frame clones, not every one. V and J calls and clone size are as listed in that table; D and trimming were resolved from the DNA. Of 100,000 to 150,000 clones listed, 75% to 90% are singletons. One Seattle source followed patients from active infection through their disease course. Unmatched junction bases numbered 7, after V lost 0 bases and J lost 4 bases. This CDR3 has 16 amino acids. CDR1 and CDR2 from the germline V gene are LNHNV and YYDKDF (reference sequence).

This TCR was recovered from a woman over 75 with COVID-19, enrolled during active disease. The rearrangement joins TRBV15 to TRBJ2-5; 8 bases map to TRBD1. Sequences were obtained from peripheral blood. The chain's CDR3 is CATSRDQRQGLETQYF. CDR3 bases: TGTGCCACCAGCAGAGATCAGAGACAGGGGTTAGAGACCCAGTACTTC.